This paragraph reports one T cell receptor (beta chain). The source of the sample is a study of blood T cell repertoires in COVID-19. Study background: Acute-phase and convalescent COVID-19 samples originated in the United States, Italy and Spain. PBMCs, B-cell-depleted T cells, or T cells were the source of the cDNA or gDNA that made up the material.

As handled by the study authors: Using reference gene primer amplification, nucleated cell counts were estimated. Assay: immunoSEQ multiplex PCR; the TCRdb copy retains only in-frame clones and omits some. V, J and clone size derive from that table, while D and trimming were established from the DNA sequence. The sample records 200,000 to 300,000 clones, about nine tenths being singletons. CDR3 length equals 15 residues. In germline, CDR1 is SGHAT, CDR2 FQNNGV. V was clipped by 3 bases and J by 5 bases, with 13 bases between them. Seattle enrolled patients during active infection and tracked them longitudinally.

The specimen sequenced was peripheral blood. The rearrangement joins TRBV11-2 to TRBJ2-2; D possibly corresponds to TRBD1 (6 bases). The TCR originated in a man in his thirties or forties with COVID-19, enrolled during active disease. The CDR3 is CASSLVQGQTGELFF. The CDR3 DNA sequence: TGTGCCAGCAGCTTGGTACAGGGCCAGACCGGGGAGCTGTTTTTT.